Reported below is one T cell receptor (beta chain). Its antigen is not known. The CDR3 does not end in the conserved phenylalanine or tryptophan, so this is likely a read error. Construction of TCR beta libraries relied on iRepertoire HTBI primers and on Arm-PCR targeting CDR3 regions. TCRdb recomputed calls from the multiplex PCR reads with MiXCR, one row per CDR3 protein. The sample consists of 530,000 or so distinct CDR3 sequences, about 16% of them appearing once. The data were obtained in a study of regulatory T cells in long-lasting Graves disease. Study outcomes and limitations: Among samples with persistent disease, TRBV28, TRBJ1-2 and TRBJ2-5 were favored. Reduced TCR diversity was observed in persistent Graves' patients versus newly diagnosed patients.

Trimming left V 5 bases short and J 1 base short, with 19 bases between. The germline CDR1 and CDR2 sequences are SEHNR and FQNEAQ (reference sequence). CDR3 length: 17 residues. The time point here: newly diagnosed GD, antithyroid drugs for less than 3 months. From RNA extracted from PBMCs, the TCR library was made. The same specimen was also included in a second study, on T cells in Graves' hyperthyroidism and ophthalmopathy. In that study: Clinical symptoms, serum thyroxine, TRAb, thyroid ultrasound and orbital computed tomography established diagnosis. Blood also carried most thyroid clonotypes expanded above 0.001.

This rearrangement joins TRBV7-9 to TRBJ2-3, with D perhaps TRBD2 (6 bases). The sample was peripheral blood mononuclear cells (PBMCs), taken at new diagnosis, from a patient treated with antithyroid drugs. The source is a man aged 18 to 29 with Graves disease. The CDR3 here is CASSRLAVRSGTDTQYL. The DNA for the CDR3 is TGTGCCAGCAGCCGATTAGCGGTTAGGAGCGGCACAGATACGCAGTATCTT.